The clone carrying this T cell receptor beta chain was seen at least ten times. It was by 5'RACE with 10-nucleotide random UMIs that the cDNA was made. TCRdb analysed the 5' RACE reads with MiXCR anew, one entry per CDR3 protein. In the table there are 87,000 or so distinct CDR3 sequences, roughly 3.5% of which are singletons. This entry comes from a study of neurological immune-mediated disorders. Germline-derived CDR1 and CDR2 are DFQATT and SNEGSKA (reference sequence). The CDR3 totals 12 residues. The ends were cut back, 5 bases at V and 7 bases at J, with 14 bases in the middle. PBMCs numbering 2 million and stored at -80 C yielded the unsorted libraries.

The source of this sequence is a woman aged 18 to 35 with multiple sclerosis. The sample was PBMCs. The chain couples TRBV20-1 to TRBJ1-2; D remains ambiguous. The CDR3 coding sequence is TGCAGTGCTCCCCCAGCGGGTGCTGGCTACACCTTC. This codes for CSAPPAGAGYTF.